The 5 T cell receptor beta chains listed next were all sequenced from one sample in a study of cytomegalovirus exposure and HLA in healthy donors. PCR used 60 Vbeta primers and 13 Jbeta primers. Profiling relied on immunoSEQ multiplex PCR, and the TCRdb table lists in-frame clones only, not all of them. This sample has approximately 190,000 clones; 81% occur once, and the top ten carry around 3.7%. The specimen was PBMCs. The receptors stem from a man in his forties in good health and CMV-seropositive.

The V call is TRBV6-1, the J call TRBJ1-1; D might be TRBD1 (6 bases). Germline lookup yields CDR1 MNHNS and CDR2 SASEGT. The CDR3 has 14 residues. The germline V and J ends were trimmed by 9 bases and 1 base, with 15 bases remaining between them. The CDR3 region has the DNA TGTGCCAGTCACGAGACAGGTTCGAACACTGAAGCTTTCTTT. This codes for CASHETGSNTEAFF.

This sequence joins TRBV5-4 and TRBJ2-2; 8 bases fit TRBD1. There are 15 residues in the CDR3. Germline-derived CDR1 and CDR2 are SGHNT and YYREEE (reference sequence). V lost 0 bases and J lost 3; bases outside the gene matches: 1. The CDR3 DNA reads TGTGCCAGCAGCTTGGAGGACAGGGACACCGGGGAGCTGTTTTTT. Its translation is CASSLEDRDTGELFF.

The V gene is TRBV6-7, the J gene TRBJ2-2; no reliable D call. Being an ORF, TRBV6-7 has a function that is uncertain. V gave up 11 bases and J gave up 4 bases, with 5 bases separating them. CDR3 length: 10 amino acids. The CDR3 region has the DNA TGTGCCGGCTCCACCGGGGAGCTGTTTTTT. This sequence encodes CAGSTGELFF.

In its sample, this clone was seen a few times. The chain uses TRBV19 and TRBJ1-5, with 8 bases fitting TRBD1. The CDR3 spans 17 residues. CDR1 is LNHDA, CDR2 SQIVND, per germline (reference sequence). The junction had 14 bases not matched to a gene; V was cut back by 10 bases and J by 0 bases. The CDR3 DNA follows: TGTGCCACCAGGGGCGCCAGGGGGCCCCTTAGCAATCAGCCCCAGCATTTT. It encodes CATRGARGPLSNQPQHF.

The rearrangement uses TRBV6-1 and TRBJ1-5; D unclear. Germline lookup yields CDR1 MNHNS and CDR2 SASEGT. This CDR3 contains 14 residues. V dropped 8 bases and J dropped 0 bases, with 11 bases sitting between them. The CDR3 here is CASALEGSNQPQHF. For the CDR3, the DNA is TGTGCCAGCGCCTTAGAGGGTAGCAATCAGCCCCAGCATTTT.